These 18 T cell receptor beta chains came from one sample sequenced in a study of T cell responses to AZD1222 COVID-19 vaccine. Clones were sequenced by immunoSEQ multiplex PCR, and TCRdb holds only the in-frame ones, with some missing. The sample records 150,000 to 200,000 clones, approximately 91% being singletons. The material sequenced was peripheral blood, taken on day 0 of AZD1222 vaccination. The receptors were gathered from an adult in good health.

The chain recombines TRBV9 with TRBJ2-7, with 14 bases lining up with TRBD2. V shed 4 bases, J shed 5 bases, and the junction held 11 bases outside the gene matches. Germline CDR1 and CDR2: SGDLS and YYNGEE. The CDR3 totals 17 residues. CDR3 amino acids: CASSRGLAGALTDEQYF. CDR3 coding DNA: TGTGCCAGCAGCAGGGGACTAGCGGGAGCCCTAACGGACGAGCAGTACTTC.

V is TRBV14 and J is TRBJ2-5; the match to TRBD2 covers 11 bases. After removal of 1 base from V and 3 bases from J, the junction contained 4 bases not matched to a gene. Germline assignment: CDR1 SGHDN and CDR2 FVKESK. The length of the CDR3 is 16 residues. The CDR3 bases are TGTGCCAGCAGCCAAGTGTCTAGCGGGGGGAAAGAGACCCAGTACTTC. This sequence encodes CASSQVSSGGKETQYF.

This clone showed up just once. V usage is TRBV9 and J usage is TRBJ1-2; D gene uncertain. The CDR3 loop spans 14 amino acids. The V end was cut by 2 bases, the J end by 3 bases, with 11 bases between. In germline, CDR1 is SGDLS, CDR2 YYNGEE. This CDR3 reads CASSVLVSDYGYTF. CDR3 sequence (DNA): TGTGCCAGCAGCGTCCTGGTTAGTGACTATGGCTACACCTTC.

The V gene is TRBV6-2 or TRBV6-3, the J gene TRBJ2-5; D is unclear. Trimming took off 3 bases at V and 5 bases at J, with 4 bases between the two ends. CDR1 is MNHEY, CDR2 SVGEGT, per germline. The CDR3 contains 11 residues. The CDR3 loop is CASSYKETQYF. The CDR3 region has the DNA TGTGCCAGCAGTTATAAGGAGACCCAGTACTTC.

The chain uses TRBV7-9 and TRBJ2-7, with 8 bases matching TRBD1. Germline CDR1 reads SEHNR; CDR2 reads FQNEAQ (reference sequence). The CDR3 loop spans 15 amino acids. V lost 5 bases, J lost 2 bases, and 8 bases stayed unmatched. The CDR3 loop reads CASSPPGTGPYEQYF. The CDR3 DNA is TGTGCCAGCAGCCCGCCGGGGACAGGACCCTACGAGCAGTACTTC.

The rearrangement links TRBV5-1 to TRBJ2-7, with TRBD1 identical over 7 bases. The germline CDR1 and CDR2 sequences are SGHRS and YFSETQ. This CDR3 region has 14 residues. The ends lost 0 bases at V and 5 bases at J; junction bases unmatched: 5. The CDR3 coding sequence is TGCGCCAGCAGCTTGGGACAGGGTGGGAACGAGCAGTACTTC. It codes for CASSLGQGGNEQYF.

The chain recombines TRBV5-6 with TRBJ1-1; 8 bases agree with TRBD1. V lost 3 bases to trimming and J lost 4 bases; unmatched junction nucleotides: 11. The CDR3 consists of 16 residues. In germline, CDR1 is SGHDT, CDR2 YYEEEE. CDR3 nucleotide sequence: TGTGCCAGCAGCTGGGGACAGGTATGGTCTAGCACTGAAGCTTTCTTT. This translates into CASSWGQVWSSTEAFF.

V usage is TRBV23-1 and J usage is TRBJ2-5; TRBD1 matches 11 bases. TRBV23-1 is labeled an ORF, and its function is uncertain. V lost 0 bases, J lost 5 bases, and 8 bases stayed unmatched. The CDR3 runs to 17 residues. CDR3 nucleotide sequence: TGCGCCAGCAGTCAATCGTGTTGGACAGGGGGCAGGGAGACCCAGTACTTC. Protein: CASSQSCWTGGRETQYF.

The chain couples TRBV7-9 to TRBJ2-1, with unresolved D. The V end lost 6 bases, the J end lost 10 bases, and 13 bases lay between the germline ends. Germline lookup yields CDR1 SEHNR and CDR2 FQNEAQ (reference sequence). CDR3 length: 12 residues. The CDR3 loop reads CASRIGSVEQFF. CDR3 nucleotides: TGTGCCAGCAGAATCGGGTCGGTGGAGCAGTTCTTC.

The CDR3 spells CASSVTQGGLGDGSSGANVLTF. In DNA form, the CDR3 reads TGTGCCAGCAGCGTAACTCAAGGGGGTTTAGGGGACGGCTCATCTGGGGCCAACGTCCTGACTTTC. The chain recombines TRBV9 with TRBJ2-6, with a possible D match to TRBD1 (6 bases). Looked up from germline, CDR1 is SGDLS and CDR2 is YYNGEE. The CDR3 consists of 22 residues. V lost 1 base and J lost 1, with 27 bases in between.

The CDR3 DNA reads as TGCGCCAGCAGCGACCGGGACAGGCCGAAATACAATGAGCAGTTCTTC. It is translated as CASSDRDRPKYNEQFF. V gene TRBV5-1 combines with J gene TRBJ2-1; 8 positions agree with TRBD1. Germline CDR1 SGHRS, CDR2 YFSETQ. Losses at the gene ends were 4 bases for V and 4 bases for J; bases not matched to a gene: 10. The CDR3 is 16 residues long.

The chain uses TRBV27 and TRBJ2-7; D is unresolved. Trimming shortened V by 0 bases and J by 0 bases, and 12 bases separated the two germline ends. This CDR3 contains 16 residues. Germline CDR1 is MNHEY and CDR2 is SMNVEV (reference sequence). CDR3 DNA sequence: TGTGCCAGCAGTTTATCGTTAGTAGGCACCTCCTACGAGCAGTACTTC. Its protein product is CASSLSLVGTSYEQYF.

The rearrangement joins TRBV4-2 to TRBJ1-5, with unresolved D. The CDR3 length is 14 residues. V lost 1 base, J lost 8 bases, and 12 bases lay in between. The germline CDR1 and CDR2 sequences are LGHNA and YNFKEQ. The CDR3 coding sequence is TGTGCCAGCAGCCAAGCACAGCGGAACGAGCCCCAGCATTTT. Translating gives CASSQAQRNEPQHF.

The genes are TRBV7-8 and TRBJ2-5; 7 bases fit TRBD2. V shed 1 base, J shed 0 bases, and the junction held 5 bases outside the gene matches. Germline V gene lookup returns CDR1 SGHVS and CDR2 FQNEAQ. The CDR3 has 16 residues. CDR3 sequence (DNA): TGTGCCAGCAGCTTAGGGTGGCGGGGGAACCAAGAGACCCAGTACTTC. This sequence encodes CASSLGWRGNQETQYF.

This chain links TRBV28 with TRBJ2-7; D is perhaps TRBD1 (5 bases). CDR3 size: 13 residues. Deletions cut 8 bases from V and 5 bases from J, with 16 bases between. Per the germline V gene, CDR1 is MDHEN and CDR2 is SYDVKM. The CDR3 sequence: CASGGAPADEQYF. CDR3 coding DNA: TGTGCCAGCGGTGGGGCACCGGCCGACGAGCAGTACTTC. Full variable domain (outside the CDR3, taken from reference TRBV28 and TRBJ2-7): DVKVTQSSRYLVKRTGEKVFLECVQDMDHENMFWYRQDPGLGLRLIYFSYDVKMKEKGDIPEGYSVSREKKERFSLILESASTNQTSMYLCASGGAPADEQYFGPGTRLTVT.

The rearrangement joins TRBV6-7 to TRBJ1-2; weak D call: TRBD1 (6 bases). TRBV6-7 is an open reading frame whose function is uncertain. The CDR3 totals 12 residues. With 6 bases removed from V and 8 bases from J, the gap between germline ends came to 13 bases. This CDR3 is CASRTGGEGYTF. The CDR3 nucleotides read TGTGCCAGCAGGACGGGGGGCGAGGGCTACACCTTC.

The chain links TRBV18 to TRBJ1-5; tentatively, D is TRBD1 (5 bases). CDR3 length equals 18 residues. V was cut by 2 bases and J by 0 bases, with 17 bases left in between. Germline lookup yields CDR1 KGHSH and CDR2 LQKENI. The CDR3 loop is CASSPLSDTSYSNQPQHF. In DNA, the CDR3 is TGTGCCAGCTCACCATTATCGGACACGAGCTATAGCAATCAGCCCCAGCATTTT.

V usage is TRBV3-1 (or the pseudogene TRBV3-2) and J usage is TRBJ2-6; D is ambiguous. The CDR3 totals 13 residues. Germline V gene sequence: CDR1 LGHDT, CDR2 YNNKEL (reference sequence). Trimming removed 4 bases at V and 6 bases at J, with 7 bases between. The CDR3, as DNA: TGTGCCAGCAGCCCCTCCGAGGCCAACGTCCTGACTTTC. This gives the protein CASSPSEANVLTF.